Listed below are T cell receptor beta chains from one sample, sequenced in a study of PD-L1 blockade in urothelial cancer. The protocol was immunoSEQ multiplex PCR, while the TCRdb copy is restricted to in-frame clones and leaves out a portion. The sample has 84,000 or so clones; approximately 87% are singletons. Sequencing was performed on PBMCs, taken around atezolizumab (anti-PD-L1) treatment. Receptors originate from a man in his 60s with urothelial cancer. Each CDR3 is given with its conserved first and last residue. Each record gives: V gene, clone size, D gene, J gene, CDR3 DNA, CDR3 protein. D genes are given only for firm matches. Clone size is given for some rows only: seen once, a few or many times, or a class if the clone is expanded.

>TRBV5-1|-|TRBD2|TRBJ2-7
TGCGCCAGCAGCCGCGGTACGGGAGGGATTTCCTACGAGCAGTACTTC
CASSRGTGGISYEQYF
>TRBV27|-|TRBD2|TRBJ2-4
TGTGCCAGCACCCCCACTGCGGGGGGTTTAGCCAAAAACATTCAGTACTTC
CASTPTAGGLAKNIQYF
>TRBV27|-|TRBD2|TRBJ2-3
TGTGCCAGCACCCCCGCCGAGGGACTAGACACAGATACGCAGTATTTT
CASTPAEGLDTDTQYF
>TRBV11-1|many|TRBD1|TRBJ2-1
TGTGCCAGCAGCTGGGACAGACCAGAGCAGTTCTTC
CASSWDRPEQFF
>TRBV7-8|-|-|TRBJ2-3
TGTGCCAGCAGCCAAGAGGATACGCAGTATTTT
CASSQEDTQYF
>TRBV28|-|-|TRBJ2-1
TGTGCCAGCAGGGCGACGGGCAATGAGCAGTTCTTC
CASRATGNEQFF
>TRBV30|few|TRBD1|TRBJ2-7
TGTGCCTGGAGTGTACAAGGGTCGACAGGGGGCCTCAACTACGAGCAGTACTTC
CAWSVQGSTGGLNYEQYF
>TRBV19|once|-|TRBJ2-7
TGTGCCAGTAGTATAGGGGGACGGACTACCTACGAGCAGTACTTC
CASSIGGRTTYEQYF
>TRBV28|few|TRBD1|TRBJ1-2
TGTGCCAGCAGGCGACAGGGGAGTAACTATGGCTACACCTTC
CASRRQGSNYGYTF
>TRBV6-5|-|-|TRBJ1-5
TGTGCCAGCTCGGAGAGAAGTGATAGCAATCAGCCCCAGCATTTT
CASSERSDSNQPQHF
>TRBV7-2|-|-|TRBJ1-1
TGTGCCAGCAGCCTACGACAGGTCACTGAAGCTTTCTTT
CASSLRQVTEAFF
>TRBV18|few|-|TRBJ2-7
TGTGCCAGCTCACCACCTCATGGGAGTACGCGAATCTACGAGCAGTACTTC
CASSPPHGSTRIYEQYF
>TRBV28|-|-|TRBJ1-5
TGTGCCAGCAGTTTATCTGGGACTTTGAGCAATCAGCCCCAGCATTTT
CASSLSGTLSNQPQHF
>TRBV2|-|TRBD1|TRBJ1-2
TGTGCCAGCACCAGACAGGGTGGAATCTATGGCTACACCTTC
CASTRQGGIYGYTF
>TRBV5-1|-|-|TRBJ1-3
TGCGCCAGCAGCTTGGGAGTGGCGGCCATCTCTGGAAACACCATATATTTT
CASSLGVAAISGNTIYF
>TRBV28|-|-|TRBJ1-5
TGTGCCAGCAGGACAAGCTATAGCAATCAGCCCCAGCATTTT
CASRTSYSNQPQHF
>TRBV7-6|-|TRBD2|TRBJ2-7
TGTGCCAGCAGCTTTACTAGCGGGGATTACGAGCAGTACTTC
CASSFTSGDYEQYF
>TRBV19|-|-|TRBJ1-4
TGTGCCAGTAGTATAGACCCCAGATATAATGAAAAACTGTTTTTT
CASSIDPRYNEKLFF
>TRBV5-5|once|TRBD2|TRBJ2-3
TGTGCCAGCAGCTTGGCCCTGGCGGGGGGGACAGATACGCAGTATTTT
CASSLALAGGTDTQYF
>TRBV9|-|TRBD1|TRBJ2-7
TGTGCCAGCAGCTTACGGACAGGGGGTCCCTACGAGCAGTACTTC
CASSLRTGGPYEQYF
>TRBV28|few|TRBD1|TRBJ2-2
TGTGCCAGCAGTTTGGGACAGGAGAACACCGGGGAGCTGTTTTTT
CASSLGQENTGELFF
>TRBV18|-|TRBD1|TRBJ2-7
TGTGCCAGCTCGGAGGGACAGGGGGCTGTTAACGAGCAGTACTTC
CASSEGQGAVNEQYF
>TRBV4-1|few|-|TRBJ1-1
TGCGCCAGCAGCCAAGACGCCCGGACAGTCAGAAAGATGAACACTGAAGCTTTCTTT
CASSQDARTVRKMNTEAFF
>TRBV15|-|-|TRBJ1-2
TGTGCCACCAGCAGACCCCTGGAGAGGCAGACCTATGGCTACACCTTC
CATSRPLERQTYGYTF
>TRBV7-9|-|-|TRBJ1-1
TGTGCCAGCAGCCACAGTCCTATGAACACTGAAGCTTTCTTT
CASSHSPMNTEAFF
>TRBV9|-|-|TRBJ1-3
TGTGCCAGCAGCGTAGAGCAATCGTCTGGAAACACCATATATTTT
CASSVEQSSGNTIYF
>TRBV5-1|-|-|TRBJ1-2
TGCGCCAGCAGCTTGGCGGGACTGTATGGCTACACCTTC
CASSLAGLYGYTF
>TRBV7-8|-|-|TRBJ1-2
TGTGCCAGCAGCCCCCCGACAGGAGCTAACTATGGCTACACCTTC
CASSPPTGANYGYTF
>TRBV7-2|-|TRBD1|TRBJ1-1
TGTGCCAGCAGCATCCAGGGGGGTGCTATCACTGAAGCTTTCTTT
CASSIQGGAITEAFF
>TRBV9|-|-|TRBJ1-1
TGTGCCAGCAGCGTAGGAGGGTACAACACTGAAGCTTTCTTT
CASSVGGYNTEAFF
>TRBV2|-|-|TRBJ2-3
TGTGCCAGCAGGGGCATGCGGGGCATCACAGATACGCAGTATTTT
CASRGMRGITDTQYF
>TRBV7-3|-|-|TRBJ1-5
TGTGCCAGCAGCGCCGACAGAGATCAGCCCCAGCATTTT
CASSADRDQPQHF
>TRBV6-6|few|-|TRBJ2-5
TGTGCCAGCAGTTGGCCTTTAGAGACCCAGTACTTC
CASSWPLETQYF
>TRBV5-4|once|TRBD1|TRBJ2-6
TGTGCCAGCAGCTTCACAGGGGGCACCCAGTCCGGGGCCAACGTCCTGACTTTC
CASSFTGGTQSGANVLTF
>TRBV19|many|TRBD2|TRBJ2-1
TGTGCCAGTAGTGACTTCCCGGGGGGAGCGTTCTTC
CASSDFPGGAFF
>TRBV9|-|TRBD1|TRBJ1-1
TGTGCCAGCAGCGGAGAACCGACAGGGACCACTGAAGCTTTCTTT
CASSGEPTGTTEAFF
>TRBV6-5|-|-|TRBJ1-2
TGTGCCAGCAGTACCGGCAGGGATGGCTACACCTTC
CASSTGRDGYTF
>TRBV19|-|-|TRBJ1-5
TGTGCCAGTAGTGAGGCATCCATGAGAGGTCAGCCCCAGCATTTT
CASSEASMRGQPQHF
>TRBV15|-|-|TRBJ2-7
TGTGCCACCAGCCCGGACAGAAAACTCTCCTACGAGCAGTACTTC
CATSPDRKLSYEQYF
>TRBV6-6|once|TRBD1|TRBJ1-3
TGTGCCAGCATCCCGGGACAGGGGGTTGGAAACACCATATATTTT
CASIPGQGVGNTIYF
>TRBV5-1|-|-|TRBJ2-1
TGCGCCAGCAGCTTGGCCTGGCCTTACAATGAGCAGTTCTTC
CASSLAWPYNEQFF
>TRBV5-3|-|TRBD1|TRBJ1-5
TGTGCCAGAAGCCCGACAGGGAACCAGCCCCAGCATTTT
CARSPTGNQPQHF
>TRBV30|-|TRBD2|TRBJ2-7
TGTGCCTGGGGACTAGGAAACGAGCAGTACTTC
CAWGLGNEQYF
>TRBV5-5|-|-|TRBJ2-6
TGTGCCAGCAGCTTGGCAGGGATTGGGGCCAACGTCCTGACTTTC
CASSLAGIGANVLTF
>TRBV11-2|-|TRBD1|TRBJ2-7
TGTGCCAGCAGCTTTGAACTGGGACAGGGGGATTCCTACGAGCAGTACTTC
CASSFELGQGDSYEQYF